This T cell receptor beta chain was documented in a study of CD8 T cells in ankylosing spondylitis. Study conclusions and caveats: A motif of roughly eight highly homologous TCR beta variants was seen as apparently characteristic of ankylosing spondylitis blood. Reactive arthritis synovial fluid and blood were previously reported to contain some motif variants. Reports say disease-linked clones showed up significantly more in matched ankylosing spondylitis synovial fluid.

Regarding this clonotype: Its target is unknown.

The germline V gene has CDR1 ENHRY and CDR2 SYGVKD. The V gene end was trimmed by 6 bases and the J gene end by 1 base; junction bases not matched to a gene: 2. The CDR3 has 13 residues. Scientists made TCR beta libraries using quantitative 5'-RACE with molecular barcodes. A single record per CDR3 protein comes from TCRdb applying MiXCR to the 5' RACE reads. The sample consists of some 800,000 distinct CDR3 sequences, about 12% of them appearing once. Sequencing was carried out using blood, either unsorted or a sorted T cell fraction (not recorded which). The receptor comes from a male donor with ankylosing spondylitis. The chain combines TRBV10-3 with TRBJ1-2; TRBD1 matches 7 bases. Written as DNA, the CDR3 is TGTGCCATCAGAGGACAGGATAACTATGGCTACACCTTC. This codes for CAIRGQDNYGYTF.